The 28 T cell receptor beta chains reported below all come from one sample, sequenced in a study of glioma-infiltrating T cells after dendritic cell vaccination. Time point here: after dendritic cell vaccination, including at tumor progression/relapse. Here immunoSEQ multiplex PCR was the method, and the copy in TCRdb shows in-frame clones only, minus some. In the table there are 98,000 or so clones, around 80% of which are singletons. Sequencing was performed on blood, taken after dendritic cell vaccination. The receptors were gathered from a human donor with glioblastoma.

The CDR3 loop is CSVGSRGLEAFF. DNA of the CDR3: TGCAGCGTTGGAAGTAGGGGGCTTGAAGCTTTCTTT. The rearrangement links TRBV29-1 to TRBJ1-1, with 7 bases identical to TRBD1. CDR1 is SQVTM, CDR2 ANQGSEA, per germline. The V and J ends lost 4 bases and 7 bases, in that order; junction bases with no gene match: 6. The CDR3 is 12 residues long.

This clone is a singleton in its sample. The chain joins TRBV6-1 to TRBJ1-4; D remains unclear. CDR1 and CDR2 (germline): MNHNS, SASEGT. The V and J ends lost 2 bases and 7 bases respectively, with 14 bases between them. CDR3 length equals 15 residues. DNA of the CDR3: TGTGCCAGCAGTGAACCTGGGAGAGGGTTTGAAAAACTGTTTTTT. Its protein product is CASSEPGRGFEKLFF.

V usage is TRBV11-2 and J usage is TRBJ1-1, with a weak D call TRBD1 (5 bases). Trimming pared 5 bases from V and 8 bases from J, leaving 12 bases between. Germline V gene lookup returns CDR1 SGHAT and CDR2 FQNNGV. CDR3 size: 12 residues. The CDR3 bases are TGTGCCAGCAGCACCCAGGGCCGAGAAGCTTTCTTT. Amino acids: CASSTQGREAFF.

The V call is TRBV11-3, the J call TRBJ2-7; D is possibly TRBD1 (5 bases). The CDR3 loop spans 17 amino acids. In germline, CDR1 is SGHNT, CDR2 YENEEA. V was pared by 1 base and J by 2 bases, with 18 bases between. The CDR3 nucleotides read TGTGCCAGCAGCTTAGTGCCAGGACAAACTCTCACCTACGAGCAGTACTTC. This sequence encodes CASSLVPGQTLTYEQYF.

The V call is TRBV30, the J call TRBJ1-5; D call uncertain. The CDR3 length is 12 residues. CDR1 and CDR2 from the germline V gene are GTSNPN and SVGIG (reference sequence). Trimming left V 1 base short and J 6 bases short, with 7 bases between. CDR3 nucleotides: TGTGCCTGGAGTGCTCCTCCTCAGCCCCAGCATTTT. It encodes CAWSAPPQPQHF.

The chain couples TRBV7-2 to TRBJ2-7; TRBD2 agrees at 7 bases. V lost 6 bases and J lost 7; bases outside the gene matches: 12. Germline values: CDR1 SGHTA, CDR2 FQGNSA. The CDR3 has 14 residues. The CDR3 is CASRTGFAGDEQYF. The CDR3 nucleotides read TGTGCCAGCAGAACCGGATTTGCGGGAGATGAGCAGTACTTC.

V usage is TRBV7-8 and J usage is TRBJ1-1; perhaps TRBD1 as D (6 bases). Between the trimmed V and J ends, which lost 4 bases and 0 bases, there was a span of 21 bases. This CDR3 contains 18 residues. Germline lookup yields CDR1 SGHVS and CDR2 FQNEAQ. CDR3 region: CASSSSGGSSVMNTEAFF. The CDR3 region has the DNA TGTGCCAGCAGCTCATCGGGGGGCTCCAGCGTAATGAACACTGAAGCTTTCTTT.

J is TRBJ1-2 and V is TRBV6-1, with 10 bases matching TRBD1. The V gene's germline CDR1 is MNHNS and CDR2 SASEGT. J lost 1 base, V lost 7 bases, and 3 bases had no gene match. The CDR3 length is 14 residues. As DNA, the CDR3 is TGTGCCAGCACCGGGACAGGGGTTAACTATGGCTACACCTTC. Protein sequence: CASTGTGVNYGYTF.

The chain is built from TRBV6-5 and TRBJ1-1; D gene unclear. The CDR3 is 15 residues long. From germline, CDR1 is MNHEY and CDR2 SVGAGI. V was trimmed by 0 bases and J by 1 base, leaving 9 bases between them. The CDR3 nucleotides are TGTGCCAGCAGTTACTCTAGATATAGGAACACTGAAGCTTTCTTT. As protein: CASSYSRYRNTEAFF.

V is TRBV6-5 and J is TRBJ2-7, with TRBD1 matching over 11 bases. Per germline, CDR1 MNHEY and CDR2 SVGAGI. This CDR3 has 14 residues. V lost 6 bases, J lost 3 bases, and 4 bases stayed unmatched. The CDR3 reads CASRSGQGVYEQYF. CDR3 coding DNA: TGTGCCAGCAGATCGGGACAGGGGGTCTACGAGCAGTACTTC.

This chain uses TRBV19 with TRBJ2-1, with TRBD2 identical over 10 bases. Trimming took 3 bases from V and 10 from J; bases not matched to a gene: 12. The germline V gene has CDR1 LNHDA and CDR2 SQIVND (reference sequence). The CDR3 has 16 amino acids. The CDR3 nucleotides are TGTGCCAGTAGTATCACGGGACTAGCGCTCGGGGAAGAGCAGTTCTTC. Encoded protein: CASSITGLALGEEQFF.

The chain has TRBV7-8 and TRBJ2-7; TRBD2 agrees at 14 bases. Germline V CDR1 and CDR2: SGHVS, FQNEAQ. The junction had 6 bases not matched to a gene; V was cut back by 5 bases and J by 0 bases. This CDR3 region has 17 residues. The CDR3 nucleotides are TGTGCCAGCAGCGCGACTAGCGGGGGGGCGAGCTCCTACGAGCAGTACTTC. Translating it yields CASSATSGGASSYEQYF.

V is TRBV27 and J is TRBJ1-6; the D gene is possibly TRBD1 (6 bases). With 0 bases removed from V and 0 bases from J, the gap between germline ends came to 15 bases. The CDR3 is made up of 19 amino acids. Germline V gene sequence: CDR1 MNHEY, CDR2 SMNVEV (reference sequence). This CDR3 is CASSLSFSRGSSYNSPLHF. In DNA form, the CDR3 reads TGTGCCAGCAGTTTATCCTTTTCAAGGGGGAGCTCCTATAATTCACCCCTCCACTTT.

This clone qualifies as medium-sized. This sequence joins TRBV6-5 and TRBJ2-2, with no clear D. Germline V gene lookup returns CDR1 MNHEY and CDR2 SVGAGI. This CDR3 spans 13 amino acids. Trimming cost V 2 bases and J 3 bases, with 4 bases left between them. Written as DNA, the CDR3 is TGTGCCAGCAGTTACCAGGACACCGGGGAGCTGTTTTTT. It yields the protein CASSYQDTGELFF.

This clone occurred once. J is TRBJ1-2 and V is TRBV4-1; 7 positions agree with TRBD1. V lost 3 bases, J lost 6 bases, and 10 bases stayed unmatched. The CDR3 has 15 amino acids. The V gene's germline CDR1 is MGHRA and CDR2 YSYEKL. The CDR3 sequence is CASSHPGRDRDGYTF. In DNA form, the CDR3 reads TGCGCCAGCAGCCACCCCGGGAGGGACAGAGATGGCTACACCTTC.

The V gene is TRBV5-6, the J gene TRBJ1-2; 9 bases align to TRBD1. Germline V CDR1 and CDR2: SGHDT, YYEEEE. The junction had 7 bases not matched to a gene; V was cut back by 4 bases and J by 0 bases. The CDR3 has 16 amino acids. CDR3 in DNA: TGTGCCAGCAGCCCGGACAGGGGCCCAGCTAACTATGGCTACACCTTC. This codes for CASSPDRGPANYGYTF.

The chain has TRBV5-1 and TRBJ1-3; TRBD1 might be the D (6 bases). Germline-derived CDR1 and CDR2 are SGHRS and YFSETQ. With 5 bases removed from V and 0 bases from J, the gap between germline ends came to 12 bases. The CDR3 has 15 amino acids. CDR3 nucleotides: TGCGCCAGCAGGCCAACAGGGAGCTCTGGAAACACCATATATTTT. Translated, it gives CASRPTGSSGNTIYF.

J is TRBJ1-1 and V is TRBV30, with 9 nucleotides matching TRBD1. The trim removed 4 bases at V and 1 base at J, leaving 4 bases unmatched. The CDR3 loop spans 14 amino acids. CDR1 GTSNPN and CDR2 SVGIG come from the germline V gene (reference sequence). CDR3 nucleotide sequence: TGTGCCTGGACCAGGGACAGGGCGAACACTGAAGCTTTCTTT. Residues: CAWTRDRANTEAFF.

This clone was found once. This chain joins TRBV7-9 and TRBJ2-3, with 7 positions matching TRBD2. Trimming removed 5 bases from V and 5 bases from J; junction bases left unmatched: 10. CDR3 length equals 15 residues. CDR1 and CDR2 from the germline V gene are SEHNR and FQNEAQ (reference sequence). In DNA, the CDR3 is TGTGCCAGCAGCCCATTGGCGGGAGCGGTAGATACGCAGTATTTT. It encodes CASSPLAGAVDTQYF.

The chain combines TRBV28 with TRBJ1-2; no clear D. The V and J ends lost 2 bases and 8 bases respectively, with 21 bases between them. CDR3 length: 16 amino acids. Germline CDR1 and CDR2: MDHEN and SYDVKM. CDR3 in amino acids: CASSLVEKVQVGGYTF. In DNA, the CDR3 is TGTGCCAGCAGTTTAGTTGAGAAGGTCCAGGTAGGAGGCTACACCTTC.

The chain couples TRBV11-1 to TRBJ2-2; 10 bases agree with TRBD1. Germline lookup yields CDR1 SGHAT and CDR2 FQDESV (reference sequence). The CDR3 totals 15 residues. V trimming: 5 bases; J trimming: 3 bases; junction bases outside the gene matches: 3. CDR3: CASSDRGLDTGELFF. In DNA form, the CDR3 reads TGTGCCAGCAGCGACAGGGGGCTCGACACCGGGGAGCTGTTTTTT.

The chain uses TRBV5-1 and TRBJ2-1, with 10 bases identical to TRBD2. V shed 1 base and J 7 bases; nucleotides not matched to a gene: 5. CDR1 is SGHRS and CDR2 is YFSETQ in the germline V gene. This CDR3 comprises 15 residues. CDR3 sequence (DNA): TGCGCCAGCAGCTTGACTAGCGGGGTTAGGAATGAGCAGTTCTTC. Translating gives CASSLTSGVRNEQFF.

The CDR3 protein is CASSYVAGVRTDTQYF. In DNA form, the CDR3 reads TGTGCCAGCAGTTACGTAGCGGGGGTTCGAACAGATACGCAGTATTTT. The J gene is TRBJ2-3, the V gene TRBV6-6; 9 bases fit TRBD2. CDR1 and CDR2 from the germline V gene are MNHNY and SVGAGI (reference sequence). Germline trimming cut 2 bases from V and 3 bases from J; bases unmatched to any gene: 6. There are 16 residues in the CDR3.

The chain uses TRBV11-1 and TRBJ1-2; 7 bases align to TRBD1. The CDR3 sequence is 15 residues long. Per germline, CDR1 SGHAT and CDR2 FQDESV (reference sequence). The ends lost 5 bases at V and 8 bases at J; junction bases unmatched: 14. CDR3 in amino acids: CASSPSGGQVGGYTF. CDR3 sequence (DNA): TGTGCCAGCAGCCCTTCAGGGGGGCAGGTAGGAGGCTACACCTTC. The full variable domain, its missing parts supplied by reference TRBV11-1 and TRBJ1-2, is EAEVAQSPRYKITEKSQAVAFWCDPISGHATLYWYRQILGQGPELLVQFQDESVVDDSQLPKDRFSAERLKGVDSTLKIQPAELGDSAMYLCASSPSGGQVGGYTFGSGTRLTVV.

The gene calls are TRBV5-1 and TRBJ2-3, with 7 bases lining up with TRBD2. The germline CDR1 and CDR2 sequences are SGHRS and YFSETQ. The CDR3 loop spans 17 amino acids. Losses at the gene ends were 0 bases for V and 1 base for J; bases not matched to a gene: 8. CDR3 sequence: CASSLAPGGGGTDTQYF. In DNA, the CDR3 is TGCGCCAGCAGCTTGGCCCCGGGGGGAGGGGGCACAGATACGCAGTATTTT.

The J gene is TRBJ1-1, the V gene TRBV30; TRBD1 matches 9 bases. The trim removed 5 bases at V and 8 bases at J, leaving 3 bases unmatched. The CDR3 runs to 11 residues. Per the germline V gene, CDR1 is GTSNPN and CDR2 is SVGIG (reference sequence). In DNA form, the CDR3 reads TGTGCCTGGTCTGGGACAGGGGAAGCTTTCTTT. It specifies CAWSGTGEAFF.

The chain is built from TRBV19 and TRBJ2-3; 8 nucleotides align to TRBD2. The CDR3 has 15 amino acids. In germline, CDR1 is LNHDA, CDR2 SQIVND (reference sequence). V lost 5 bases and J lost 1; bases outside the gene matches: 5. CDR3 amino acids: CASSPTSARTDTQYF. CDR3 DNA sequence: TGTGCCAGTAGTCCGACTAGCGCCCGCACAGATACGCAGTATTTT.

This clone was seen a handful of times. The V and J genes are TRBV29-1 and TRBJ2-2, with TRBD1 as a possible D gene (5 bases). CDR3 length equals 14 residues. Germline CDR1 is SQVTM and CDR2 is ANQGSEA. The germline V and J ends were trimmed by 4 bases and 2 bases, with 11 bases remaining between them. The CDR3 region is CSVGNRGNTGELFF. In DNA, the CDR3 is TGCAGCGTTGGAAATAGGGGAAACACCGGGGAGCTGTTTTTT.